The rows below give T cell receptor beta chains drawn from one sample of a study of T cell changes during pregnancy in multiple sclerosis. Data came from immunoSEQ multiplex PCR; TCRdb stores just in-frame clones and leaves some out. In the table there are some 99,000 clones, 92% of which are singletons. Here the sequenced sample was peripheral blood, taken after pregnancy. The receptors here all came from a female donor in good health, enrolled as a control in a pregnancy study. The CDR3 runs from the conserved cysteine through the conserved F or W. A D gene is named only where the DNA matches it firmly. Rows give clone size only sometimes, using once, few, many, or a class for an expanded clone.

TRBV21-1	-	TRBJ2-1	-	TGTGCCAGCAGCAAAGGGAACAGGGGAGGACTAGCGGATCCCTTAATGAGGCAGTTCTTC	CASSKGNRGGLADPLMRQFF
TRBV5-6	-	TRBJ2-7	-	TGTGCCAGCAGCTTGACCCAGGGGGGCTACGAGCAGTACTTC	CASSLTQGGYEQYF
TRBV7-3	TRBD2	TRBJ2-1	-	TGTGCCAGCAGCTTAAGCGGGGGGAGTTACAATGAGCAGTTCTTC	CASSLSGGSYNEQFF
TRBV6-1	TRBD2	TRBJ2-2	-	TGTGCCAGCAGTGAGGGACTATCGAACACCGGGGAGCTGTTTTTT	CASSEGLSNTGELFF
TRBV11-2	-	TRBJ2-5	-	TGTGCCAGCAGCTTAGATGGGGGGTACCAAGAGACCCAGTACTTC	CASSLDGGYQETQYF
TRBV7-9	TRBD1	TRBJ2-7	-	TGTGCCAGCAGCCGCGGGGACAGGCGCCTTTCCTACGAGCAGTACTTC	CASSRGDRRLSYEQYF
TRBV28	TRBD1	TRBJ1-1	-	TGTGCCAGCCGTCCATCCGGGACAGTTGTGGCTTTCTTT	CASRPSGTVVAFF
TRBV4-1	TRBD1	TRBJ2-2	-	TGCGCCAGCAGCCTATTACAGGCCGGGACAGGGAACACCGGGGAGCTGTTTTTT	CASSLLQAGTGNTGELFF
TRBV15	-	TRBJ1-3	once	TGTGCCACCAGCAGAGCAGGGCCTGGAAACACCATATATTTT	CATSRAGPGNTIYF
TRBV5-1	TRBD1	TRBJ1-2	-	TGCGCCAGCAGCTCTGGCGGAGGGGGCCCCTATGGCTACACCTTC	CASSSGGGGPYGYTF
TRBV7-9	TRBD1	TRBJ2-7	-	TGTGCCAGCGGAGGCCGGACAGGGGTGTTGTACGAGCAGTACTTC	CASGGRTGVLYEQYF
TRBV28	TRBD1	TRBJ2-3	once	TGTGCCAGCAGTGGGGACAGGGGGACAGATACGCAGTATTTT	CASSGDRGTDTQYF
TRBV9	TRBD2	TRBJ2-7	-	TGTGCCAGCAGTTTCCGTAGCGGGAGGTGGGACGAGCAGTACTTC	CASSFRSGRWDEQYF
TRBV19	TRBD1	TRBJ2-7	once	TGTGCCAGTAGTCTGTCTACAGGGGGCTACGAGCAGTACTTC	CASSLSTGGYEQYF
TRBV7-6	-	TRBJ2-3	-	TGTGCCAGCAGGCTACGGACAGCTAGCACAGATACGCAGTATTTT	CASRLRTASTDTQYF
TRBV27	-	TRBJ1-5	-	TGTGCCAGCAGCTTACAGGGTCTCAATCAGCCCCAGCATTTT	CASSLQGLNQPQHF
TRBV18	TRBD2	TRBJ2-5	-	TGTGCCAGCTCACCGGGAGCGGGAGGGCAAGAGACCCAGTACTTC	CASSPGAGGQETQYF
TRBV6-4	TRBD2	TRBJ2-6	many	TGTGCCAGCAGTGACTCGGGGGGGGCTGGGGCCAACGTCCTGACTTTC	CASSDSGGAGANVLTF
TRBV7-9	-	TRBJ2-3	-	TGTGCCAGCAGCTTCCAAGGAGGGGGGGCCCACACAGATACGCAGTATTTT	CASSFQGGGAHTDTQYF
TRBV10-2	TRBD1	TRBJ2-1	once	TGCGCCAGCAGTGATGGACAGGGAACCTACAATGAGCAGTTCTTC	CASSDGQGTYNEQFF
TRBV5-6	TRBD1	TRBJ1-1	-	TGTGCCAGCAGCTCATTTGACAGGGACACTGAAGCTTTCTTT	CASSSFDRDTEAFF
TRBV4-2	TRBD2	TRBJ2-7	-	TGTGCCAGCAGCCCACTTGTCGGGGGGGCGAAGTCCTACGAGCAGTACTTC	CASSPLVGGAKSYEQYF